This TCR beta chain appears in the sequencing data of a study of blood T cell repertoires in COVID-19. At the level of the study: Specimens from acute and convalescent COVID-19 originated in the United States, Italy and Spain. PBMCs, B-cell-depleted T cells, or T cells were the source of the cDNA or gDNA that made up the material.

This CDR3 is built from 17 residues. V dropped 0 bases and J dropped 1; count of bases not matched to a gene: 6. CDR1 and CDR2 (germline): LGHDT, YNNKEL (reference sequence). TCRdb's copy holds only in-frame clones and misses some; the assay was immunoSEQ multiplex PCR. Of about 230,000 clones listed, roughly 83% are singletons. What was sequenced was peripheral blood. This receptor was obtained from a woman aged 70 to 79 with active or convalescent COVID-19. The chain uses TRBV3-1 (or the pseudogene TRBV3-2) and TRBJ1-3, with 7 bases identical to TRBD1. The CDR3 bases are TGTGCCAGCAGCCAAGACCCCGGGACAGATTCTGGAAACACCATATATTTT. The encoded protein is CASSQDPGTDSGNTIYF.